A selection of T cell receptor beta chains follows, all from one sample in a study of circulating tumor DNA in untreated peripheral T-cell lymphoma. Assay: immunoSEQ multiplex PCR; the TCRdb copy retains only in-frame clones and omits some. The sample contains more than 9,000 clones, around 76% of which appear only once. The sequencing input was tumor tissue. These receptor sequences come from a human donor with peripheral T-cell lymphoma. Each CDR3 is given without its conserved first and last residue. Each record gives: V gene, J gene, CDR3 protein.

v_gene: TRBV6-4; j_gene: TRBJ1-1; CDR3aa: ASSYSRTYF
v_gene: TRBV19; j_gene: TRBJ1-2; CDR3aa: ASTKDRGLYGYT
v_gene: TRBV28; j_gene: TRBJ1-5; CDR3aa: ASSLSDRDYSNQPQH
v_gene: TRBV6-8; j_gene: TRBJ1-2; CDR3aa: ASSSGTGIGYT
v_gene: TRBV11-3; j_gene: TRBJ2-7; CDR3aa: ASSLDLGAGEQY
v_gene: TRBV6-8; j_gene: TRBJ2-7; CDR3aa: ASSYSKAGLSYEQY
v_gene: TRBV25-1; j_gene: TRBJ2-3; CDR3aa: ASSAGQLGADTQY
v_gene: TRBV18; j_gene: TRBJ2-2; CDR3aa: ASSPISNTGELF
v_gene: TRBV11-3; j_gene: TRBJ2-6; CDR3aa: ASSSNRVGANVLT
v_gene: TRBV28; j_gene: TRBJ1-5; CDR3aa: ASSSGQGVYQPQH
v_gene: TRBV5-1; j_gene: TRBJ2-3; CDR3aa: ASSWDSGGKYTDTQY
v_gene: TRBV6-8; j_gene: TRBJ2-7; CDR3aa: ASRGPGTGDEQY
v_gene: TRBV6-8; j_gene: TRBJ2-7; CDR3aa: ASSLNRGSYEQY
v_gene: TRBV18; j_gene: TRBJ2-5; CDR3aa: ASSPPQRLETQY
v_gene: TRBV15; j_gene: TRBJ2-7; CDR3aa: ATSRDRAAGDEQY
v_gene: TRBV11-3; j_gene: TRBJ2-3; CDR3aa: ASSLGLAADTQY
v_gene: TRBV4-1; j_gene: TRBJ2-5; CDR3aa: ASSETAGPPQETQY
v_gene: TRBV12-2; j_gene: TRBJ1-6; CDR3aa: ASRLATTGQYNSPLH
v_gene: TRBV28; j_gene: TRBJ2-7; CDR3aa: ASSSIAGGSYEQY
v_gene: TRBV10-2; j_gene: TRBJ2-3; CDR3aa: ASRGNTDTQY
v_gene: TRBV18; j_gene: TRBJ2-6; CDR3aa: ASSPFGPISGANVLT
v_gene: TRBV19; j_gene: TRBJ2-2; CDR3aa: ASSILGGSNTGELF
v_gene: TRBV23-1; j_gene: TRBJ2-1; CDR3aa: ASSLSGWSEQF
v_gene: TRBV6-8; j_gene: TRBJ2-7; CDR3aa: ASSTLQGPYEQY
v_gene: TRBV6-8; j_gene: TRBJ2-2; CDR3aa: ASSPGQNTGELF
v_gene: TRBV30; j_gene: TRBJ1-6; CDR3aa: AWSGSRGASNSPLH
v_gene: TRBV5-1; j_gene: TRBJ2-3; CDR3aa: ASSSQLADSTDTQY
v_gene: TRBV30; j_gene: TRBJ2-4; CDR3aa: AWSGGGTIQY
v_gene: TRBV11-3; j_gene: TRBJ2-5; CDR3aa: ASSRWTGGETQY
v_gene: TRBV25-1; j_gene: TRBJ1-3; CDR3aa: ASSLTAGNTIY
v_gene: TRBV12-5; j_gene: TRBJ1-1; CDR3aa: ASGLETYTGWEMNTEAF
v_gene: TRBV6-8; j_gene: TRBJ1-2; CDR3aa: ASNRGEGGYT
v_gene: TRBV11-3; j_gene: TRBJ2-7; CDR3aa: ASSLQGQSYEQY
v_gene: TRBV6-9; j_gene: TRBJ2-7; CDR3aa: ASSFRTGRTYEQY
v_gene: TRBV28; j_gene: TRBJ1-2; CDR3aa: ASSLKTAETLYGYT
v_gene: TRBV6-8; j_gene: TRBJ1-2; CDR3aa: ASSLQGSNYGYT
v_gene: TRBV11-3; j_gene: TRBJ1-6; CDR3aa: ASSRDTGTNSPLH
v_gene: TRBV7-2; j_gene: TRBJ2-2; CDR3aa: ASSLSLAGTGELF
v_gene: TRBV5-1; j_gene: TRBJ2-1; CDR3aa: ASSLDPGLAGNEQF
v_gene: TRBV30; j_gene: TRBJ1-1; CDR3aa: AWRPTTEAF
v_gene: TRBV19; j_gene: TRBJ1-1; CDR3aa: ASSIDRVNTEAF
v_gene: TRBV6-8; j_gene: TRBJ1-1; CDR3aa: ASSYFLGQGASAEAF
v_gene: TRBV11-3; j_gene: TRBJ2-5; CDR3aa: ASSFARQGNQETQY
v_gene: TRBV11-3; j_gene: TRBJ2-7; CDR3aa: ASSLPPYDRVRYEQY
v_gene: TRBV6-8; j_gene: TRBJ1-4; CDR3aa: ASRKDDHEKLF
v_gene: TRBV11-3; j_gene: TRBJ1-4; CDR3aa: ASSIRGTGNEKLF
v_gene: TRBV18; j_gene: TRBJ2-3; CDR3aa: ASSLITGSTDTQY
v_gene: TRBV14; j_gene: TRBJ2-1; CDR3aa: ASSQRSATENEQF
v_gene: TRBV5-1; j_gene: TRBJ2-3; CDR3aa: ASSAGQGLDTQY
v_gene: TRBV6-8; j_gene: TRBJ1-2; CDR3aa: ASSWGAGSNYGYT
v_gene: TRBV19; j_gene: TRBJ2-3; CDR3aa: ASSARPEYTDTQY